This T cell receptor beta chain was captured by sequencing in a study of cytomegalovirus exposure and HLA in healthy donors (dated by TCRdb to about 2017). Looking at the study overall: According to an earlier analysis of a few hundred of the donors, roughly 180 million T cells yielded over 90 million unique TCR beta sequences and approximately 300 Gb of sequence data. An earlier analysis of around 640 of the donors used high-throughput TCR beta sequencing to judge whether each TCR beta V gene segment behaved as functional or pseudogenic. In a later genetic analysis, genome-wide SNP genotypes for about 60% of the 666 donors were used, and that subset was treated as a discovery cohort. Every discovery cohort repertoire had been produced on one sequencing platform. To study patterns of TCR occurrence, a later analysis re-analyzed previously published TCR beta repertoires from several hundred donors and added high-resolution HLA genotyping. Of the roughly 400 genotyped donors, approximately 80% fell in the genetic ancestry cluster associated with self-reported Caucasian donors. Among 398 genotyped donors of the cohort, an average of approximately 240,000 unique TCR beta nucleotide sequences were sequenced per donor, around a sixth of them non-productive. Typing coverage varied by locus: roughly 629-640 donors for A, B, C, DRB1 and DQB1; some 520 for DQA1; some 610 for DPA1; roughly 450 for DPB1. HLA typing covered class I and class II loci at four-digit resolution. Alongside the repertoire data, information on donor age, sex, ethnicity and CMV serostatus was compiled. The aim of the study was to test whether cataloging public T cell receptors could identify signatures of past pathogen exposure. Rather than using new phenotypic data, the later analysis identified candidate immune exposures from TCR beta sequences and from how often those sequences occurred across donors. An early release covering around 630 HLA-typed donors comprised 300 to 350 gigabases of sequencing data and around 85 million unique TCR sequences. Besides the first cohort of approximately 710 subjects, a separate validation cohort made up of over 95 different subjects was used. To predict cytomegalovirus infection status, the study brought together high-throughput TCR immunosequencing, statistical association of individual TCRs with disease status, and machine learning. The study used immunosequencing to profile the T cell repertoires of hundreds of subjects and linked those repertoires to cytomegalovirus serostatus. A few DR-DQ haplotypes were treated as single units for association and clustering because of strong linkage in the cohort.

Concerning this clone: Its antigen is not yet known. There are no base qualities to consult, and no much larger clone falls within one base.

Points the paper makes about the study in general: A later analysis found that most CMV-associated TCR beta chains appeared HLA-restricted, with HLA associations seemingly driven largely by CMV exposure. In a later genetic analysis, fewer N-insertions in productive TCRs were reported among donors in an Asian-associated ancestry cluster than the roughly 710-donor mean. Most TCR sequences were observed very rarely across donors, whereas some public TCRs were present in many individuals. It was suggested by the authors that the approach could potentially be generalized to other disease states and immunological phenotypes. At a false discovery rate of 0.05, a later analysis linked some 18,000 TCR beta sequences to specific HLA alleles. A further reported finding was that TCR beta sequences accurately predicted the HLA-A and HLA-B alleles for most subjects in the first cohort. A later analysis found that HLA-associated TCR beta chains were more clonally expanded and had lower generation probabilities than equally common non-associated chains. In this cohort, only TCR beta chains were sequenced, and detectable features were limited by the absence of alpha or paired-chain data. A group of highly shared sequence variants was considered likely to be a technical artifact of the sequencing pipeline. HLA typing was unavailable for some donors at each locus, so association tests used only the typed subset. According to a later analysis, TCR association rates differed among HLA loci, with DRB1 alleles showing the most associated TCRs and HLA-C alleles showing the fewest. A few of the identified cytomegalovirus-associated TCR beta chains were confirmed in vitro to be specific for cytomegalovirus antigens. When HLA alleles, especially DR and DQ, strongly co-occurred, TCR associations were difficult to assign to individual alleles. A later analysis reported that several top co-occurrence clusters appeared linked to parvovirus B19, influenza, CMV and Epstein-Barr virus. In a later genetic analysis, a missense DCLRE1C variant was associated with V-gene and J-gene trimming of TCR beta chains, and the association was replicated in an independent cohort. Immune exposure information for the cohort was limited to CMV serostatus. The earlier analysis of 587 of the donors excluded some 15 rarely observed V segments, including chromosome 9 orphons, because counts were too low. Linkage disequilibrium might explain the correlated functional status among segregating V segments, but an unknown experimental factor could not be excluded. The study listed around 160 TCR beta chains as associated with cytomegalovirus. Sequencing depth was assumed to be roughly uniform across donors in the presence/absence analyses, though that assumption may not hold. An earlier analysis of approximately 570 of the donors showed that most TCR beta V segments appeared in productive rearrangements either about 87% or about 30% of the time, which broadly matched IMGT annotations. The classifier was reported to diagnose cytomegalovirus status with high specificity and sensitivity in both the original cohort and the validation cohort.

The cohort consisted of fewer than 700 healthy bone marrow donors. All cohort members were sampled while nominally healthy, although unrecorded immune exposures were likely present. The donor was CMV seronegative and was included in the group of 352 seronegative cohort members. Each donor provided a peripheral blood sample, and peripheral blood mononuclear cells were used for TCR beta sequencing. The Qiagen DNeasy Blood Extraction Kit was used to extract genomic DNA from the blood cell samples. Library method: the immunoSEQ multiplex PCR assay. For the multiplex PCR, a mixture combining 60 forward primers for TCR Vbeta segments and 13 reverse primers for TCR Jbeta segments was used. The CDR3 region of rearranged TCR beta genes was amplified from genomic DNA by a multiplex PCR assay. The Illumina HiSeq System was used to sequence the amplified TCR beta libraries as 87-base-pair reads. Concerning the study's data processing: A later analysis tallied around 82 million unique TCR beta chains across the 700 or so repertoires, and some 10 million of those chains were shared by two or more donors. Raw reads were error-corrected and collapsed into unique sequences by a nearest-neighbor algorithm in which closely related sequences were merged to remove PCR and sequencing errors. V, D and J gene segments were assigned by aligning CDR3 sequences to IMGT reference sequences. For a sequence to be retained, at least a six-nucleotide match to both a V gene segment and a J gene segment was required. A rearrangement was called productive if the CDR3 had no stop codons and remained in frame with V and J, and every other rearrangement was called non-productive. CDR3 was defined by IMGT convention, running from the second conserved V-encoded cysteine to the conserved J-encoded phenylalanine. Sequences without an unambiguous match to a single V gene segment were excluded from the earlier analysis of several hundred of the donors. In an earlier analysis of about 590 of the donors, a V segment was called functional when productive rearrangements were above 56.7%, and segregating when the standard deviation between donors exceeded 5%. To diagnose cytomegalovirus status from the catalog of TCR beta chain sequences, a statistical classification framework was built. In a later analysis, V and J genes were assigned by comparing TCR nucleotide sequences against IMGT/GENE-DB human TR gene sequences. A later analysis assigned CDR3 sequences and most-parsimonious VDJ recombination scenarios with the TCRdist pipeline. In a later analysis, each TCR beta chain was defined by its CDR3 amino acid sequence together with its V-gene family, and reads without a unique V-gene family were excluded. As a way to deal with suspected cross-contamination and a sequencing artifact, a later analysis dropped 450 to 700 nucleotide sequences that were highly shared and had low generation probability. In a later analysis, a clonal expansion index for each public chain was calculated from normalized within-repertoire ranks of inferred template counts. In a later analysis, generation probabilities were computed with a VDJ recombination model fitted to out-of-frame rearrangements, and the resulting probabilities were checked against IGoR. Hypergeometric tests were used in a later analysis to score TCR-TCR, TCR-HLA and TCR-CMV co-occurrence, with a repertoire-size bias correction applied to the TCR pairs. False discovery rates were estimated in a later analysis by permuting HLA or CMV assignments 20 times. A later analysis grouped co-occurring TCRs with DBSCAN, adding TCRdist sequence similarity when clustering within HLA-allele-positive subsets. Co-occurrence clustering excluded repertoires with fewer than 30,000 or more than 120,000 public chains, plus five with anomalous nucleotide sharing. In TCRdb, the immuneACCESS table is reduced to in-frame sequences with V and J assigned. These tables do not hold every clone; where another copy was compared, an unresolved V gene accounts for under half, and the others remain unexplained. That table supplies the V and J calls and clone size; D and trimming were determined from the DNA. In all, the sample holds around 110,000 clones, and approximately 76% of those were seen once. Roughly 2.1% of the sample lies in the top ten.

The sequence came from a man between 18 and 29 years old in good health and CMV-seronegative. Sequences were obtained from PBMCs.

The CDR3 reads CASSSFSSGGALGETQYF. The bases read TGCGCCAGCAGCTCCTTTTCTAGCGGGGGGGCTCTCGGAGAGACCCAGTACTTC. The chain is assembled from TRBV5-1 and TRBJ2-5, with 12 bases matching TRBD2. The CDR3, from cysteine to phenylalanine, totals 18 residues. Only the CDR3 DNA stays, 54 bases, in frame from base 1. Trimming accounts for 3 bases at V and 4 bases at J, while the number of junction bases matched to no gene is 13. Via the germline V gene, CDR1 is SGHRS and CDR2 YFSETQ.